These T cell receptor beta chains were read from a single sample in a study of blood T cell repertoires in COVID-19. This table comes from immunoSEQ multiplex PCR, and its TCRdb copy is limited to in-frame clones, with some not included. The sample shows a few hundred thousand clones, less than 85% of them seen only once. Sequences were obtained from peripheral blood. The receptors shown here come from a woman aged 18-29 years with acute or convalescent COVID-19. CDR3s include the opening cysteine and the closing phenylalanine or tryptophan. Fields, in order: J gene, V gene, clone size, D gene, CDR3 protein, CDR3 DNA. The D gene is left open where the match is weak. Rows give clone size only sometimes, using once, few, many, or a class for an expanded clone.

J gene: TRBJ2-1
V gene: TRBV6-5
clone size: NA
D gene: NA
CDR3 protein: CATLEHHEQFF
CDR3 DNA: TGTGCCACGCTAGAACATCATGAGCAGTTCTTC

J gene: TRBJ2-7
V gene: TRBV27
clone size: NA
D gene: NA
CDR3 protein: CASSLYSSSYEQYF
CDR3 DNA: TGTGCCAGCAGTTTATACAGCAGCTCCTACGAGCAGTACTTC

J gene: TRBJ1-2
V gene: TRBV29-1
clone size: once
D gene: NA
CDR3 protein: CSDGLHNYGYTF
CDR3 DNA: TGCAGCGATGGGCTTCATAACTATGGCTACACCTTC

J gene: TRBJ1-1
V gene: TRBV6-2/TRBV6-3
clone size: NA
D gene: NA
CDR3 protein: CASSEQRGGSTEAFF
CDR3 DNA: TGTGCCAGCAGTGAGCAAAGGGGAGGTAGCACTGAAGCTTTCTTT

J gene: TRBJ1-1
V gene: TRBV5-1
clone size: few
D gene: NA
CDR3 protein: CASSLAGGNTEAFF
CDR3 DNA: TGCGCCAGCAGCTTGGCCGGGGGGAACACTGAAGCTTTCTTT

J gene: TRBJ2-5
V gene: TRBV12-1
clone size: NA
D gene: NA
CDR3 protein: CASSPTQETQYF
CDR3 DNA: TGTGCCAGCAGCCCAACTCAAGAGACCCAGTACTTC

J gene: TRBJ2-7
V gene: TRBV4-1
clone size: NA
D gene: TRBD1
CDR3 protein: CASSQEGQGSYEQYF
CDR3 DNA: TGCGCCAGCAGCCAAGAGGGACAGGGGAGCTACGAGCAGTACTTC

J gene: TRBJ2-7
V gene: TRBV6-9
clone size: NA
D gene: NA
CDR3 protein: CASSYKATEYF
CDR3 DNA: TGTGCCAGCAGTTATAAGGCCACAGAGTACTTC

J gene: TRBJ2-1
V gene: TRBV6-5
clone size: few
D gene: NA
CDR3 protein: CASSLGDTIYNEQFF
CDR3 DNA: TGTGCCAGCAGCCTCGGGGACACTATCTACAATGAGCAGTTCTTC

J gene: TRBJ1-4
V gene: TRBV5-6
clone size: NA
D gene: NA
CDR3 protein: CASSSVGRNEKLFF
CDR3 DNA: TGTGCCAGCAGCTCGGTCGGCAGGAATGAAAAACTGTTTTTT

J gene: TRBJ1-1
V gene: TRBV18
clone size: few
D gene: TRBD1
CDR3 protein: CASSPLTGGSAEAFF
CDR3 DNA: TGTGCCAGCTCACCCCTGACAGGGGGAAGCGCTGAAGCTTTCTTT

J gene: TRBJ1-2
V gene: TRBV18
clone size: NA
D gene: TRBD1
CDR3 protein: CASSRQGADYGYTF
CDR3 DNA: TGTGCCAGCTCACGACAGGGGGCGGACTATGGCTACACCTTC

J gene: TRBJ2-3
V gene: TRBV11-3
clone size: NA
D gene: TRBD1
CDR3 protein: CASSPTGGSDTQYF
CDR3 DNA: TGTGCCAGCAGCCCTACAGGGGGGTCAGATACGCAGTATTTT

J gene: TRBJ1-1
V gene: TRBV9
clone size: NA
D gene: NA
CDR3 protein: CASSGGGITEAFF
CDR3 DNA: TGTGCCAGCAGCGGCGGGGGAATCACTGAAGCTTTCTTT

J gene: TRBJ1-4
V gene: TRBV3-1/TRBV3-2
clone size: NA
D gene: TRBD1
CDR3 protein: CASSQTGTGSQWVFF
CDR3 DNA: TGTGCCAGCAGCCAAACCGGGACAGGGTCCCAATGGGTGTTTTTT

J gene: TRBJ1-5
V gene: TRBV2
clone size: once
D gene: NA
CDR3 protein: CASSDLHKDSPQHF
CDR3 DNA: TGTGCCAGCAGTGACCTTCACAAAGACTCGCCCCAGCATTTT

J gene: TRBJ2-2
V gene: TRBV6-5
clone size: NA
D gene: TRBD2
CDR3 protein: CASSYRLAGIGGELFF
CDR3 DNA: TGTGCCAGCAGTTATCGGCTAGCGGGTATTGGTGGGGAGCTGTTTTTT